The next 6 T cell receptor beta chains were all read from a single sample in a study of blood T cell repertoires in COVID-19. TCRdb's table, derived via immunoSEQ multiplex PCR, lists solely in-frame clones and lacks some. This table holds about 110,000 clones, over 75% found once. The sequencing sample was made of peripheral blood. These receptors were taken from a woman between 45 and 60 years old with acute or convalescent COVID-19.

The chain recombines TRBV7-9 with TRBJ1-1; D is unresolved. The V gene lost 5 bases and the J gene lost 4 bases, with 20 bases spanning the gap. The CDR3 is made up of 16 amino acids. The V gene's germline CDR1 is SEHNR and CDR2 FQNEAQ (reference sequence). CDR3 in DNA: TGTGCCAGCAGCCCCCCCCTGGGAGGGATTACCACTGAAGCTTTCTTT. Translated, it gives CASSPPLGGITTEAFF.

V is TRBV24-1 and J is TRBJ1-4; D is possibly TRBD1 (5 bases). Trimming shortened V by 5 bases and J by 8 bases, and 26 bases separated the two germline ends. The germline V gene encodes CDR1 KGHDR and CDR2 SFDVKD. This CDR3 is built from 18 residues. The CDR3 DNA reads as TGTGCCACCAGTGGGAAGGGGTCTCGTTTAAGTTTTCTAGAAAAACTGTTTTTT. This translates into CATSGKGSRLSFLEKLFF.

The rearrangement joins TRBV10-1 to TRBJ1-4, with a possible D match to TRBD1 (6 bases). V was clipped by 0 bases and J by 6 bases, with 11 bases between them. The CDR3 has 15 amino acids. Germline CDR1 is WNHNN and CDR2 is SYGVQD (reference sequence). CDR3 bases: TGCGCCAGCAGTGAGTCAGTAGGGGGGGATGAAAAACTGTTTTTT. Residues: CASSESVGGDEKLFF.

V is TRBV7-7 and J is TRBJ1-4, with 7 bases aligning to TRBD1. The ends lost 6 bases at V and 3 bases at J; junction bases unmatched: 10. CDR1 is SSHAT and CDR2 is FNYEAQ in the germline V gene (reference sequence). The CDR3 is 16 amino acids. The CDR3 sequence is CASRRELGQANEKLFF. CDR3 in DNA: TGTGCCAGCAGGCGGGAACTAGGACAGGCTAATGAAAAACTGTTTTTT.

The rearrangement links TRBV6-6 to TRBJ1-5; 11 bases are shared with TRBD1. J was trimmed by 6 bases and V by 5 bases; bases with no gene match: 12. The germline V gene has CDR1 MNHNY and CDR2 SVGAGI (reference sequence). The CDR3 is 17 residues long. The CDR3 DNA follows: TGTGCCAGCAGTCGCAAATTGGGACAGGGGGTGAGTCAGCCCCAGCATTTT. As protein: CASSRKLGQGVSQPQHF.

This clone came up a few times. CDR3 sequence (DNA): TGTGCCAGCAGAAGCAGCAGGAATCAGCCCCAGCATTTT. Translating it yields CASRSSRNQPQHF. The rearrangement links TRBV27 to TRBJ1-5, with D unclear. There are 13 residues in the CDR3. The V gene's germline CDR1 is MNHEY and CDR2 SMNVEV (reference sequence). V shed 6 bases and J shed 4 bases, with 10 bases lying between them.